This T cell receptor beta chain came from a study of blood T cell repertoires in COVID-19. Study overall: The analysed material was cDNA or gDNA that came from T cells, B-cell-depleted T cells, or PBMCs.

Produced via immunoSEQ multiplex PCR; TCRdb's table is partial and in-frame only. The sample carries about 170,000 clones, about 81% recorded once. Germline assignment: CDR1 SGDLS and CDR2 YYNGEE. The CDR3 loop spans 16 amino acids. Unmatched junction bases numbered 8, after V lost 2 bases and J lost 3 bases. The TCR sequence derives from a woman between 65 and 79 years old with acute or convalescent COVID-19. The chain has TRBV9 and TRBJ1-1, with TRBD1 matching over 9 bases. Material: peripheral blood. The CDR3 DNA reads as TGTGCCAGCAGCGTCTCGGGGACAGGGTGGGACACTGAAGCTTTCTTT. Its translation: CASSVSGTGWDTEAFF.